This TCR beta chain was documented in a study of blood T cell repertoires in COVID-19. Using immunoSEQ multiplex PCR, the repertoire was profiled, and TCRdb retains in-frame clones only, with some absent. The table lists about 36,000 clones, more than 85% of them singletons. V dropped 0 bases and J dropped 7; count of bases not matched to a gene: 9. The length of the CDR3 is 16 residues. CDR1 SGDLS and CDR2 YYNGEE come from the germline V gene. The J gene is TRBJ2-1, the V gene TRBV9; TRBD2 matches 8 bases. The specimen was peripheral blood. This TCR derives from a man between 65 and 85 years old with acute or convalescent COVID-19. The CDR3 reads CASSVDASGFENEQFF. CDR3 bases: TGTGCCAGCAGCGTAGACGCTAGCGGGTTTGAGAATGAGCAGTTCTTC.